This entry is about one T cell receptor (beta chain). The protocol was immunoSEQ multiplex PCR, while the TCRdb copy is restricted to in-frame clones and leaves out a portion. The table lists more than 90,000 clones, over 65% of them singletons. The sample originates from a study of PD-L1 blockade in urothelial cancer. The time point: peripheral blood 6 weeks after treatment start. V lost 3 bases and J lost 7; bases outside the gene matches: 14. CDR1 and CDR2 from the germline V gene are SGHTA and FQGNSA. This CDR3 comprises 18 residues. The chain is built from TRBV7-2 and TRBJ2-7; 14 nucleotides agree with TRBD2. This specimen consisted of PBMCs, obtained around atezolizumab (anti-PD-L1) treatment. The receptor comes from a man between 65 and 85 years old with urothelial cancer. CDR3 DNA sequence: TGTGCCAGCAGCTTTTCAACCGGGACTAGCGGGAGCCCCCGTGAGCAGTACTTC. Its translation is CASSFSTGTSGSPREQYF.